These 24 T cell receptor beta chains were all obtained from the same sample, sequenced in a study of T cell repertoires in cytomegalovirus infection (dated by TCRdb to 2018 to 2020). The treatment or condition label for this specimen denotes: in vitro stimulation with specific CMV peptide epitopes to enrich CMV-specific T cells. For sequencing, an Illumina HiSeq 1500 was employed. TCRdb's own reprocessing of the public reads used fastp at Q25 and MiXCR and kept productive beta chains. CDR3 protein duplicates are merged, each entry listing the most common genes and DNA. A total of fewer than 1,000,000 distinct CDR3 sequences appear in this sample, approximately 31% of them only once. Jointly, the top ten make up about 14% of the sample. No antigen has been assigned to these receptors. The specimen was cultured CD8+ T cells from PBMCs, collected from culture after CMV antigen stimulation. Source of these receptors: a human donor in good health (CMV status not recorded). Some clones in this sample may be carry-over from other donors' samples.

There are a few counts of this clonotype. The V and J genes are TRBV28 and TRBJ1-1; TRBD1 matches 7 bases. With V trimmed by 2 bases and J by 2 bases, 8 bases remained unmatched. The germline gives CDR1 MDHEN, CDR2 SYDVKM. The CDR3 has 16 residues. The DNA of the CDR3 is TGTGCCAGCAGTTTAAGGGGGGACAGACTAAACACTGAAGCTTTCTTT. Residues: CASSLRGDRLNTEAFF.

The chain carries TRBV20-1 and TRBJ2-1; a weak D match, TRBD2 (6 bases). The CDR3 sequence is 14 residues long. Germline CDR1 DFQATT, CDR2 SNEGSKA (reference sequence). V gave up 6 bases and J gave up 6 bases, with 18 bases separating them. The CDR3 DNA is TGCAGTGCCCCTGATGAGGGACTCGGCAATGAGCAGTTCTTC. Amino acid sequence: CSAPDEGLGNEQFF.

The chain couples TRBV27 to TRBJ1-5; D gene uncertain. The CDR3 totals 12 residues. Germline lookup yields CDR1 MNHEY and CDR2 SMNVEV (reference sequence). V dropped 6 bases and J dropped 7 bases, with 10 bases sitting between them. The CDR3 region is CASSPHGQPQHF. In nucleotides, the CDR3 is TGTGCCAGCAGCCCTCACGGACAGCCCCAGCATTTT.

The rearrangement uses TRBV27 and TRBJ2-2, with TRBD2 matching 13 bases. Germline lookup yields CDR1 MNHEY and CDR2 SMNVEV (reference sequence). The CDR3 is 18 residues long. Trimming at V came to 7 bases and at J to 0 bases, leaving 8 bases not matched to a gene. The CDR3 loop reads CASTPGLAGDTNTGELFF. DNA of the CDR3: TGTGCCAGCACCCCCGGACTAGCGGGGGACACGAACACCGGGGAGCTGTTTTTT.

In its sample, this clonotype was seen many times. The chain couples TRBV27 to TRBJ2-1, with 7 bases lining up with TRBD2. Germline lookup yields CDR1 MNHEY and CDR2 SMNVEV (reference sequence). J gave up 0 bases and V 3 bases, and 11 bases lay outside the gene matches. CDR3 length: 18 amino acids. CDR3: CASSFLAGVTGSYNEQFF. CDR3 nucleotide sequence: TGTGCCAGCAGTTTTTTGGCGGGGGTAACCGGCTCCTACAATGAGCAGTTCTTC.

The chain has TRBV20-1 and TRBJ1-2; tentative D call: TRBD1 (6 bases). CDR1 and CDR2 (germline): DFQATT, SNEGSKA (reference sequence). V lost 4 bases and J lost 5, with 14 bases in between. This CDR3 comprises 13 residues. CDR3 DNA sequence: TGCAGTGCTATTGGCAGGGGCCCTTATGGCTACACCTTC. Translation: CSAIGRGPYGYTF.

The CDR3 here is CAISESGRTIYF. The CDR3 DNA follows: TGTGCCATCAGTGAGTCCGGGCGGACCATATATTTT. This sequence joins TRBV10-3 and TRBJ1-3; D is uncertain. The length of the CDR3 is 12 residues. V was pared by 0 bases and J by 10 bases, with 7 bases between. Germline-derived CDR1 and CDR2 are ENHRY and SYGVKD.

The chain recombines TRBV7-8 with TRBJ2-3; D may be TRBD2 (5 bases). CDR3 length equals 15 residues. The ends were cut back, 3 bases at V and 3 bases at J, with 13 bases in the middle. Germline V gene lookup returns CDR1 SGHVS and CDR2 FQNEAQ. The CDR3 loop is CASSFLMGRTDTQYF. As DNA, the CDR3 is TGTGCCAGCAGCTTTTTGATGGGGAGAACAGATACGCAGTATTTT.

V and J are TRBV27 and TRBJ1-2; 10 bases map to TRBD1. The CDR3 has 14 amino acids. V was pared by 6 bases and J by 5 bases, with 6 bases of the junction left unmatched. Germline V gene data show CDR1 as MNHEY and CDR2 as SMNVEV (reference sequence). For the CDR3, the DNA is TGTGCCAGCAGGACAGGGGGCAGATTTTATGGCTACACCTTC. Its protein product is CASRTGGRFYGYTF.

V usage is TRBV5-1 and J usage is TRBJ1-5, with 8 nucleotides matching TRBD1. Germline V gene sequence: CDR1 SGHRS, CDR2 YFSETQ. The V and J ends lost 0 bases and 4 bases, in that order; junction bases with no gene match: 9. This CDR3 region has 17 residues. The CDR3 reads CASSLGPQGARNQPQHF. Here the CDR3 DNA reads TGCGCCAGCAGCTTGGGTCCCCAGGGGGCGCGAAATCAGCCCCAGCATTTT. The full variable domain, its missing parts supplied by reference TRBV5-1 and TRBJ1-5, is KAGVTQTPRYLIKTRGQQVTLSCSPISGHRSVSWYQQTPGQGLQFLFEYFSETQRNKGNFPGRFSGRQFSNSRSEMNVSTLELGDSALYLCASSLGPQGARNQPQHFGDGTRLSIL.

The sample holds many counts of this clonotype. The CDR3 DNA is TGTGCCAGCAGCTTATTTAGCGGAATCTTCTACGAGCAGTACTTC. This gives the protein CASSLFSGIFYEQYF. V is TRBV7-6 and J is TRBJ2-7, with D tentatively TRBD2 (6 bases). CDR1 and CDR2 (germline): SGHVS, FNYEAQ. The V gene lost 2 bases and the J gene lost 3 bases, with 14 bases spanning the gap. This CDR3 has 15 residues.

The chain joins TRBV4-1 to TRBJ2-1; D may be TRBD1 or TRBD2 (6 bases each). The CDR3 is 16 amino acids. CDR1 is MGHRA, CDR2 YSYEKL, per germline. V lost 4 bases and J lost 8, with 21 bases in between. The CDR3 DNA is TGCGCCAGCAGCCTTCTCGGGGGCCTGGTTACGGATGAGCAGTTCTTC. The encoded protein is CASSLLGGLVTDEQFF.

The chain carries TRBV27 and TRBJ2-7; maybe TRBD2 (7 bases). CDR3 size: 15 residues. V lost 3 bases and J 3 bases, leaving 15 bases between the germline ends. CDR1 and CDR2 from the germline V gene are MNHEY and SMNVEV (reference sequence). CDR3 sequence: CASSLGQGRVYEQYF. CDR3 coding DNA: TGTGCCAGCAGTTTGGGGCAGGGGAGGGTCTACGAGCAGTACTTC.

The chain employs TRBV24-1 and TRBJ2-1, with D perhaps given as TRBD1 or TRBD2 (5 bases each). Germline V gene lookup returns CDR1 KGHDR and CDR2 SFDVKD. The V end was cut by 4 bases, the J end by 9 bases, with 21 bases between. This CDR3 has 16 residues. The CDR3 region is CATSDPPGPEGFEQFF. The CDR3, as DNA: TGTGCCACCAGTGACCCCCCGGGACCCGAGGGGTTTGAGCAGTTCTTC.

Points on this clonotype: Just one base apart from a much larger clone, this may be a read error. The chain combines TRBV7-4 with TRBJ2-3; TRBD2 aligns across 11 bases. Germline values: CDR1 SGHVT, CDR2 SQSDAQ. This CDR3 contains 16 residues. The CDR3 reads CTSSSRLAGRTDTQYF. CDR3 nucleotides: TGTACCAGCAGCTCGAGACTAGCGGGGCGCACAGATACGCAGTATTTT. The whole variable domain, remainder taken from reference TRBV7-4 and TRBJ2-3, is GAGVSQSPRYKVAKRGRDVALRCDSISGHVTLYWYRQTLGQGSEVLTYSQSDAQRDKSGRPSGRFSAERPERSVSTLKIQRTEQGDSAVYLCTSSSRLAGRTDTQYFGPGTRLTVL.

This chain connects TRBV27 to TRBJ2-1; tentatively, D is TRBD1 or TRBD2 (5 bases each). Between the trimmed V and J ends, which lost 4 bases and 0 bases, there was a span of 10 bases. The CDR3 is 15 amino acids. CDR1 and CDR2 from the germline V gene are MNHEY and SMNVEV (reference sequence). For the CDR3, the DNA is TGTGCCAGCAGTTACGGGACGCACTCCTACAATGAGCAGTTCTTC. Protein product: CASSYGTHSYNEQFF.

This clonotype was detected only a few times. The chain links TRBV6-5 to TRBJ1-4; D remains unclear. The V end was cut by 6 bases, the J end by 3 bases, with 17 bases between. CDR1 and CDR2 (germline): MNHEY, SVGAGI. This CDR3 comprises 16 residues. CDR3 DNA: TGTGCCAGCAGCACCTCTACCGACACCTCTAATGAAAAACTGTTTTTT. The encoded protein is CASSTSTDTSNEKLFF.

Written as DNA, the CDR3 is TGTGCTAGTGGATACCCAAGTGGGACCGAGGATAGCAATCAGCCCCAGCATTTT. Protein: CASGYPSGTEDSNQPQHF. The J gene is TRBJ1-5, the V gene TRBV12-5; D possibly corresponds to TRBD1 (5 bases). This CDR3 has 18 residues. V lost 6 bases and J lost 0, with 21 bases in between. Per the germline V gene, CDR1 is LGHNT and CDR2 is FRNRAP.

This clonotype was observed a few times. The chain employs TRBV6-8 and TRBJ2-7; the D is unclear. The CDR3 sequence is 13 residues long. V lost 0 bases and J 3 bases, leaving 6 bases between the germline ends. Looked up from germline, CDR1 is MNHGY and CDR2 is SAAAGT. The CDR3 coding sequence is TGTGCCAGCAGTTACTCCAGTTACTACGAGCAGTACGTC. Translated: CASSYSSYYEQYV.

This clonotype has more than one count but fewer than ten. The chain joins TRBV7-6 to TRBJ2-1, with 8 bases that match TRBD1. Germline V CDR1 and CDR2: SGHVS, FNYEAQ. V lost 2 bases and J lost 4; bases outside the gene matches: 4. This CDR3 has 15 residues. The CDR3 spells CASSLRTGRYNEQFF. The CDR3 DNA reads TGTGCCAGCAGCTTAAGGACAGGGCGGTACAATGAGCAGTTCTTC.

This clonotype occurred a few times. This chain connects TRBV5-4 to TRBJ2-2, with a tentative D call TRBD1 (5 bases). Trimming took 4 bases from V and 1 from J, leaving 8 bases between them. The germline V gene has CDR1 SGHNT and CDR2 YYREEE (reference sequence). The CDR3 is 14 amino acids. The DNA of the CDR3 is TGTGCCAGCAGCCGGCAGGGGAACACCGGGGAGCTGTTTTTT. This encodes CASSRQGNTGELFF. The full variable domain, rest sourced from reference TRBV5-4 and TRBJ2-2, is ETGVTQSPTHLIKTRGQQVTLRCSSQSGHNTVSWYQQALGQGPQFIFQYYREEENGRGNFPPRFSGLQFPNYSSELNVNALELDDSALYLCASSRQGNTGELFFGEGSRLTVL.

This clonotype was observed at least ten times. The rearrangement links TRBV7-9 to TRBJ1-6, with a tentative D call TRBD1 (5 bases). Deletions cut 6 bases from V and 5 bases from J, with 11 bases between. This CDR3 has 14 amino acids. Per the germline V gene, CDR1 is SEHNR and CDR2 is FQNEAQ (reference sequence). CDR3 loop: CASSRTSDNSPLHF. The CDR3 nucleotides read TGTGCCAGCAGTCGGACATCGGATAATTCACCCCTCCACTTT.

V gene TRBV12-3 or TRBV12-4 combines with J gene TRBJ1-1; unclear D gene. The V end was cut by 6 bases, the J end by 5 bases, with 16 bases between. The CDR3 has 14 amino acids. CDR3 residues: CASSREREWTEAFF. The CDR3 nucleotides read TGTGCCAGCAGCCGGGAAAGGGAATGGACTGAAGCTTTCTTT.

This clonotype was picked up many times. This chain connects TRBV7-2 to TRBJ2-3, with 8 bases identical to TRBD2. This CDR3 region has 18 residues. Germline loops: CDR1 SGHTA, CDR2 FQGNSA. Unmatched junction bases numbered 19, after V lost 11 bases and J lost 0 bases. Written as DNA, the CDR3 is TGTGCCCGGGACTCCGGGCGTGGACTAGCCCTTAGCACAGATACGCAGTATTTT. Translated, it gives CARDSGRGLALSTDTQYF.